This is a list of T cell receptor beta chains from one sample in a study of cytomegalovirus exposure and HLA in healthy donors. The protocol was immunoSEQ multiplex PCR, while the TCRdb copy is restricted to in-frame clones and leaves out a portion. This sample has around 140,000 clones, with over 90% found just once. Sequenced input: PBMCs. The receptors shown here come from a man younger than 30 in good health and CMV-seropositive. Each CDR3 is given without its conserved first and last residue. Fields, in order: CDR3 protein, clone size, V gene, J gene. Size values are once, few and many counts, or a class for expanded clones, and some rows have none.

CDR3 protein: ASSQAGSSEQY
clone size: NA
V gene: TRBV18
J gene: TRBJ2-7

CDR3 protein: ASSPRGQPNSPLH
clone size: NA
V gene: TRBV4-1
J gene: TRBJ1-6

CDR3 protein: ASSYGGGDEEKLF
clone size: NA
V gene: TRBV6-6
J gene: TRBJ1-4

CDR3 protein: AIQSGGSSYNEQF
clone size: NA
V gene: TRBV10-3
J gene: TRBJ2-1

CDR3 protein: ASSSLTSGRGGAGTDTQY
clone size: NA
V gene: TRBV28
J gene: TRBJ2-3

CDR3 protein: ASSSDYSYEQY
clone size: NA
V gene: TRBV7-9
J gene: TRBJ2-7

CDR3 protein: ASSEVGAEAF
clone size: NA
V gene: TRBV6-1
J gene: TRBJ1-1

CDR3 protein: ASSFGQGDFPLH
clone size: NA
V gene: TRBV13
J gene: TRBJ1-6

CDR3 protein: ASSFSQGVQTYEQY
clone size: NA
V gene: TRBV5-1
J gene: TRBJ2-7

CDR3 protein: ASNQGRDSPLH
clone size: NA
V gene: TRBV2
J gene: TRBJ1-6

CDR3 protein: ASSPGTGTDTQY
clone size: NA
V gene: TRBV11-2
J gene: TRBJ2-3

CDR3 protein: ASSIQGFNYGYT
clone size: NA
V gene: TRBV19
J gene: TRBJ1-2

CDR3 protein: ASSEAEALYGYT
clone size: NA
V gene: TRBV2
J gene: TRBJ1-2

CDR3 protein: ASRSSLNTGELF
clone size: NA
V gene: TRBV11-2
J gene: TRBJ2-2

CDR3 protein: ASRLWTSADTQY
clone size: NA
V gene: TRBV5-1
J gene: TRBJ2-3

CDR3 protein: ASRQGSSYEQY
clone size: NA
V gene: TRBV19
J gene: TRBJ2-7

CDR3 protein: ASSLDGTSGSQETQY
clone size: NA
V gene: TRBV5-1
J gene: TRBJ2-5

CDR3 protein: ATGTSGSRDTQY
clone size: NA
V gene: TRBV6-5
J gene: TRBJ2-3

CDR3 protein: SAGLANTDTQY
clone size: NA
V gene: TRBV29-1
J gene: TRBJ2-3

CDR3 protein: ASSEVGSYEQY
clone size: NA
V gene: TRBV19
J gene: TRBJ2-7

CDR3 protein: ASSPDSPGTGGKGYT
clone size: NA
V gene: TRBV18
J gene: TRBJ1-2

CDR3 protein: ASRRDRGGYNEQF
clone size: NA
V gene: TRBV28
J gene: TRBJ2-1

CDR3 protein: SVVGQGAGEQY
clone size: NA
V gene: TRBV29-1
J gene: TRBJ2-7

CDR3 protein: ASSLGGQGMNTGELF
clone size: NA
V gene: TRBV7-9
J gene: TRBJ2-2

CDR3 protein: ASSQGRGAYNEQF
clone size: NA
V gene: TRBV7-8
J gene: TRBJ2-1

CDR3 protein: ASSFPPRAF
clone size: NA
V gene: TRBV11-1
J gene: TRBJ1-1

CDR3 protein: ASSQDHGRVNTEAF
clone size: NA
V gene: TRBV14
J gene: TRBJ1-1

CDR3 protein: ASSEGLGFNEKLF
clone size: NA
V gene: TRBV6-1
J gene: TRBJ1-4

CDR3 protein: ASRPRQVSNQPQH
clone size: NA
V gene: TRBV27
J gene: TRBJ1-5

CDR3 protein: ASSLGPFPYEQY
clone size: NA
V gene: TRBV7-2
J gene: TRBJ2-7

CDR3 protein: ASRRDSRTDTQY
clone size: few
V gene: TRBV27
J gene: TRBJ2-3

CDR3 protein: ASTLEGSSYEQY
clone size: NA
V gene: TRBV5-1
J gene: TRBJ2-7

CDR3 protein: ASSQRQGDTGELF
clone size: NA
V gene: TRBV16
J gene: TRBJ2-2

CDR3 protein: ASSQWAHKD
clone size: once
V gene: TRBV28
J gene: TRBJ1-6

CDR3 protein: ASSYSSGSDEQF
clone size: once
V gene: TRBV7-2
J gene: TRBJ2-1

CDR3 protein: ASSLGQVSYNEQF
clone size: NA
V gene: TRBV5-1
J gene: TRBJ2-1

CDR3 protein: ASSYPEGGEGQPQH
clone size: NA
V gene: TRBV6-6
J gene: TRBJ1-5

CDR3 protein: ASSYSNVAGGEQF
clone size: NA
V gene: TRBV6-5
J gene: TRBJ2-1

CDR3 protein: ASSWTGRSYEQY
clone size: NA
V gene: TRBV7-9
J gene: TRBJ2-7

CDR3 protein: ASNPSTGVMETQY
clone size: NA
V gene: TRBV28
J gene: TRBJ2-5

CDR3 protein: ASGARASGYNEQF
clone size: NA
V gene: TRBV2
J gene: TRBJ2-1

CDR3 protein: ASSTRTGAGSPLH
clone size: few
V gene: TRBV4-1
J gene: TRBJ1-6

CDR3 protein: ASSLYLRDRDQETQY
clone size: NA
V gene: TRBV28
J gene: TRBJ2-5

CDR3 protein: ASSRQGTYEQY
clone size: NA
V gene: TRBV6-5
J gene: TRBJ2-7

CDR3 protein: ARITRGV
clone size: NA
V gene: TRBV11-3
J gene: TRBJ2-1

CDR3 protein: ASSLGLAGGTDTQY
clone size: NA
V gene: TRBV7-7
J gene: TRBJ2-3

CDR3 protein: ASTTPATYEQY
clone size: NA
V gene: TRBV28
J gene: TRBJ2-7

CDR3 protein: ASSYWASGTDTQY
clone size: NA
V gene: TRBV6-5
J gene: TRBJ2-3

CDR3 protein: ASSPHSGLQETQY
clone size: once
V gene: TRBV28
J gene: TRBJ2-5

CDR3 protein: ASQDIYVPGELF
clone size: NA
V gene: TRBV6-1
J gene: TRBJ2-2

CDR3 protein: ASSPIAGNTIY
clone size: NA
V gene: TRBV5-1
J gene: TRBJ1-3